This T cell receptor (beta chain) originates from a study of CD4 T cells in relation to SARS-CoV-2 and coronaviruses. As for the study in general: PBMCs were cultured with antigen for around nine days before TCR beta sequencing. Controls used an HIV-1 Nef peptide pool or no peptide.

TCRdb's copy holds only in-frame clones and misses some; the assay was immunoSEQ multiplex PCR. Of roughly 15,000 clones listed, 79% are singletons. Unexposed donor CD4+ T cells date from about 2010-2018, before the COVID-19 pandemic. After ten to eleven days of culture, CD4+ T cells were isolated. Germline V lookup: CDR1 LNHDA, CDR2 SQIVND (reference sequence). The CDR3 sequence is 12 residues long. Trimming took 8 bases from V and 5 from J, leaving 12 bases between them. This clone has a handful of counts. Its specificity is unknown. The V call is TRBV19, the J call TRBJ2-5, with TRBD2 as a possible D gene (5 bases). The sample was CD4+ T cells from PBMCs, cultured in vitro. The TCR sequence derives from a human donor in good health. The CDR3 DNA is TGTGCCAGTCGTCAATCGGGGGAGACCCAGTACTTC. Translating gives CASRQSGETQYF.